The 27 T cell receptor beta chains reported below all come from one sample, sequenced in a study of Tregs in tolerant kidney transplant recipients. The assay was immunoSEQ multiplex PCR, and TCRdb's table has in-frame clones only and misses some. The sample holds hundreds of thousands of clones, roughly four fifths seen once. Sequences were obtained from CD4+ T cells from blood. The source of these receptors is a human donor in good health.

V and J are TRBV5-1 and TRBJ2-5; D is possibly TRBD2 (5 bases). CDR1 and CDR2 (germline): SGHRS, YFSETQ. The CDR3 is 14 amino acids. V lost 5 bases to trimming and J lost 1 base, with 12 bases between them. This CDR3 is CASSYPGSQETQYF. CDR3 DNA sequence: TGCGCCAGCAGTTATCCGGGATCCCAAGAGACCCAGTACTTC. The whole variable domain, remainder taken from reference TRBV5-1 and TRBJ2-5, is KAGVTQTPRYLIKTRGQQVTLSCSPISGHRSVSWYQQTPGQGLQFLFEYFSETQRNKGNFPGRFSGRQFSNSRSEMNVSTLELGDSALYLCASSYPGSQETQYFGPGTRLLVL.

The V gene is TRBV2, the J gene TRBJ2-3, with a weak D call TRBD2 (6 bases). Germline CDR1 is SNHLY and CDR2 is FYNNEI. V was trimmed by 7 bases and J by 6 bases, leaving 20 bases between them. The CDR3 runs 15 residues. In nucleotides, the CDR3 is TGTGCCAGCACCCTCGACCGCCAGAGCGGGGATACGCAGTATTTT. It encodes CASTLDRQSGDTQYF.

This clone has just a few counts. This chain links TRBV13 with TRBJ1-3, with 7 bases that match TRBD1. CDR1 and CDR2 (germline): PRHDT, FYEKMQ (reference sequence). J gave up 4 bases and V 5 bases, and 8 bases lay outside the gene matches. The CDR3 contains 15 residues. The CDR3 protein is CASSRDRVSGNTIYF. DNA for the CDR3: TGTGCCAGCAGCCGCGACAGGGTCTCAGGAAACACCATATATTTT.

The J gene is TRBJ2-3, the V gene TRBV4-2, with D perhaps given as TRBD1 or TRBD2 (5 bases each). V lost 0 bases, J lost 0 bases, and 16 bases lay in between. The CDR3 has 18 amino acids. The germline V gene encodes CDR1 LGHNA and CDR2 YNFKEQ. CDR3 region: CASSQEPRGTRSTDTQYF. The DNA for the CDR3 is TGTGCCAGCAGCCAAGAGCCGAGGGGTACGCGGAGCACAGATACGCAGTATTTT.

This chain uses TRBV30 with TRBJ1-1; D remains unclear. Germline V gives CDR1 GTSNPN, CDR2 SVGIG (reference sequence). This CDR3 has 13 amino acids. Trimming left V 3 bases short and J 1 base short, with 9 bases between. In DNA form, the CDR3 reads TGTGCCTGGAGCAGAGGACCGAACACTGAAGCTTTCTTT. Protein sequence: CAWSRGPNTEAFF.

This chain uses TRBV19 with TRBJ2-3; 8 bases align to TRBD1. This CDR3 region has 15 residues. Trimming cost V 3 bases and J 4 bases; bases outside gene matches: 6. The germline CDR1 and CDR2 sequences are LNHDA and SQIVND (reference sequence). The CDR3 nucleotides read TGTGCCAGTAGTATCTATCAGGGGGCATCAGATACGCAGTATTTT. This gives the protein CASSIYQGASDTQYF.

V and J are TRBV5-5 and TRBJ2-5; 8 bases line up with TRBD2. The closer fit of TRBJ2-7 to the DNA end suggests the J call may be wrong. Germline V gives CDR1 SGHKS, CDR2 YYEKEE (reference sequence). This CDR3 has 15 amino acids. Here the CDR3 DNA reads TGTGCCAGCAGCCCCGTGGCTAGCGGGTTCTACGAGCAGTACTTC. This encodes CASSPVASGFYEQYF.

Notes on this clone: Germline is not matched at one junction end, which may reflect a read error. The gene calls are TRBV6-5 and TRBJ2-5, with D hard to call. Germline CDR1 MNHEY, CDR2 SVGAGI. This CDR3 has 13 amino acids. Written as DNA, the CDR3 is TGTGCCAGCAGTGAACAGAGAGACGCCGGCGTTGACTTC. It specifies CASSEQRDAGVDF.

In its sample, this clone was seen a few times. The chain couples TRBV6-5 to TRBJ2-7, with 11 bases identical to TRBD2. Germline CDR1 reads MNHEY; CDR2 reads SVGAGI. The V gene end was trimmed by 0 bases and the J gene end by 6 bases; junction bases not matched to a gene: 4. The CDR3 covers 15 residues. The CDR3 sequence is CASSYSLAGGREQYF. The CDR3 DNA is TGTGCCAGCAGTTACTCGTTAGCGGGGGGGCGCGAGCAGTACTTC.

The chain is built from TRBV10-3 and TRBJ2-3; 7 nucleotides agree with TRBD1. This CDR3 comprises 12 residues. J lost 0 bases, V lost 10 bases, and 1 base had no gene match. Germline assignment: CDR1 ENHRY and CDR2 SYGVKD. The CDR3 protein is CASRGSTDTQYF. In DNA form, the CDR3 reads TGTGCCAGCAGGGGGAGCACAGATACGCAGTATTTT.

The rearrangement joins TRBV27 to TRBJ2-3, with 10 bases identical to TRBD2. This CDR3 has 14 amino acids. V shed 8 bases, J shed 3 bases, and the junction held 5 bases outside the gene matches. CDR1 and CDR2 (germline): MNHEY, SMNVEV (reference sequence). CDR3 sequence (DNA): TGTGCCAGCGGTGCTAGCGGGAGTACAGATACGCAGTATTTT. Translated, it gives CASGASGSTDTQYF.

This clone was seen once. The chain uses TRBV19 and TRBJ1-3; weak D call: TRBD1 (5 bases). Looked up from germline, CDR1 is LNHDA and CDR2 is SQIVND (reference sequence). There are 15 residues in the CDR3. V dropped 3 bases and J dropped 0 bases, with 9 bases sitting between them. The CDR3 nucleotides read TGTGCCAGTAGTATCTCAGGGTACTCTGGAAACACCATATATTTT. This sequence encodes CASSISGYSGNTIYF.

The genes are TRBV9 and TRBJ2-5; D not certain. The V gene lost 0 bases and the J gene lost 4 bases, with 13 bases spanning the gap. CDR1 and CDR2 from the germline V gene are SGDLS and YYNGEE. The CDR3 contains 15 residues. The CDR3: CASSVDGRLVETQYF. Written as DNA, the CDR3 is TGTGCCAGCAGCGTAGACGGTAGGTTAGTAGAGACCCAGTACTTC.

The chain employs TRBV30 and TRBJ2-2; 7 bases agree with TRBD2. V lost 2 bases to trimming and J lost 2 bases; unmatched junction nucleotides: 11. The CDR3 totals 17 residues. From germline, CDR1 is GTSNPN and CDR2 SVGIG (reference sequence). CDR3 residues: CAWSRGVGGPNTGELFF. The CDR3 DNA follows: TGTGCCTGGAGTCGGGGGGTCGGAGGGCCCAACACCGGGGAGCTGTTTTTT.

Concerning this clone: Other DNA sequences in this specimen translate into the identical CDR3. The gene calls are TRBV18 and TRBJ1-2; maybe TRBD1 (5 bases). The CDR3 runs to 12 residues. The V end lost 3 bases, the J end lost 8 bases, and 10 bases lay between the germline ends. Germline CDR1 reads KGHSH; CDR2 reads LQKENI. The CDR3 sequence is CASSPPGDGYTF. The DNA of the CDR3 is TGTGCCAGCTCACCTCCGGGGGACGGCTACACCTTC. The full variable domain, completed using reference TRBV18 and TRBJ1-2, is NAGVMQNPRHLVRRRGQEARLRCSPMKGHSHVYWYRQLPEEGLKFMVYLQKENIIDESGMPKERFSAEFPKEGPSILRIQQVVRGDSAAYFCASSPPGDGYTFGSGTRLTVV.

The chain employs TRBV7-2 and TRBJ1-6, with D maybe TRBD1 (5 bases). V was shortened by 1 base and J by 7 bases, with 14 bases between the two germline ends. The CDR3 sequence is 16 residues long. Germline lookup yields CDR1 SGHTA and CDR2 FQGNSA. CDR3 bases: TGTGCCAGCAGCTTAGTCGGGTCCGGGGGGAATTCACCCCTCCACTTT. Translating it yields CASSLVGSGGNSPLHF.

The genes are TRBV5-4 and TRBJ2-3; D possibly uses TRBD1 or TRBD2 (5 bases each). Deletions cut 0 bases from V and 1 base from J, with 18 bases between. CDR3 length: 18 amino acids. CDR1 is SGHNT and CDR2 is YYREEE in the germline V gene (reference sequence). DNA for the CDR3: TGTGCCAGCAGCTTGGCCTATGACGGGACGTATGGCACAGATACGCAGTATTTT. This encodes CASSLAYDGTYGTDTQYF.

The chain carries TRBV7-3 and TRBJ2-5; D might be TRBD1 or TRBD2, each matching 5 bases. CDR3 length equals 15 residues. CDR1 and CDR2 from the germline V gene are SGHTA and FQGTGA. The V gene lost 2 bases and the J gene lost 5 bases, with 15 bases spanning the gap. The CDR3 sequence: CASSLQAEGLETQYF. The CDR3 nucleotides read TGTGCCAGCAGCTTACAGGCCGAGGGGCTGGAGACCCAGTACTTC.

The DNA of the CDR3 is TGTGCCAGCAGCTTAAAAGGCCCGGGGACTAGCGGGAGGGCCGATGAGCAGTTCTTC. This encodes CASSLKGPGTSGRADEQFF. The V gene is TRBV7-2, the J gene TRBJ2-1; 16 bases are a match to TRBD2. V lost 2 bases and J lost 8; bases outside the gene matches: 12. There are 19 residues in the CDR3. Germline V gives CDR1 SGHTA, CDR2 FQGNSA. Supplemented by reference TRBV7-2 and TRBJ2-1, the full variable domain reads GAGVSQSPSNKVTEKGKDVELRCDPISGHTALYWYRQSLGQGLEFLIYFQGNSAPDKSGLPSDRFSAERTGGSVSTLTIQRTQQEDSAVYLCASSLKGPGTSGRADEQFFGPGTRLTVL.

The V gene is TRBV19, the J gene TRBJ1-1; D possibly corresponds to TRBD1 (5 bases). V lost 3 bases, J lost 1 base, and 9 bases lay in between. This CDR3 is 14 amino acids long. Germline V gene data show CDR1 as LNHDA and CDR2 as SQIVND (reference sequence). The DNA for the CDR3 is TGTGCCAGTAGTATGGGGGAGGCGAACACTGAAGCTTTCTTT. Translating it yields CASSMGEANTEAFF.

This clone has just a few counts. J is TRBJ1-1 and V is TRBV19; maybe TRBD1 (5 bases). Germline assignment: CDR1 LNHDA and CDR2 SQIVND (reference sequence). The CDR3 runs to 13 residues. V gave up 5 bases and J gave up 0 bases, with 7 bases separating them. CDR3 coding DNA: TGTGCCAGTAGTTACAGGCTGAACACTGAAGCTTTCTTT. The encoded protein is CASSYRLNTEAFF.

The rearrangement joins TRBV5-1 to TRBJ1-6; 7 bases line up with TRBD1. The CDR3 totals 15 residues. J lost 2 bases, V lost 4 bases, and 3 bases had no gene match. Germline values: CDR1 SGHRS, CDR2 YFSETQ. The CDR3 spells CASSAQGAYNSPLHF. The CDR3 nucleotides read TGCGCCAGCAGCGCTCAGGGGGCCTATAATTCACCCCTCCACTTT. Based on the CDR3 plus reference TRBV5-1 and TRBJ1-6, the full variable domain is KAGVTQTPRYLIKTRGQQVTLSCSPISGHRSVSWYQQTPGQGLQFLFEYFSETQRNKGNFPGRFSGRQFSNSRSEMNVSTLELGDSALYLCASSAQGAYNSPLHFGNGTRLTVT.

The CDR3 coding sequence is TGTGCCAGCAGCCAAGTCCTAGCGTCCGGGGAGCTGTTTTTT. This codes for CASSQVLASGELFF. The rearrangement uses TRBV4-2 and TRBJ2-2, with D possibly TRBD2 on 6 matching bases. The CDR3 is 14 residues long. V lost 1 base and J 6 bases, leaving 9 bases between the germline ends. Germline CDR1 reads LGHNA; CDR2 reads YNFKEQ.

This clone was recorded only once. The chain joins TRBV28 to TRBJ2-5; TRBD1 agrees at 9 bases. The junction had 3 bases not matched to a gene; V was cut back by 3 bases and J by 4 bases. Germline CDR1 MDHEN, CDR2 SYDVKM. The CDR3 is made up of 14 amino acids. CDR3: CASSFTGGGETQYF. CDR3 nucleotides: TGTGCCAGCAGTTTTACAGGGGGCGGAGAGACCCAGTACTTC. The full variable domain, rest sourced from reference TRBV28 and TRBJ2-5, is DVKVTQSSRYLVKRTGEKVFLECVQDMDHENMFWYRQDPGLGLRLIYFSYDVKMKEKGDIPEGYSVSREKKERFSLILESASTNQTSMYLCASSFTGGGETQYFGPGTRLLVL.

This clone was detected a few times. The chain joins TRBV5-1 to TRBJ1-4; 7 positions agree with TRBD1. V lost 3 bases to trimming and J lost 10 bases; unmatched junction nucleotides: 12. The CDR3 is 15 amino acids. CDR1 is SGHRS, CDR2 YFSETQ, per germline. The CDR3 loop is CASSSTGTATGKLFF. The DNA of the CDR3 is TGCGCCAGCAGCTCCACCGGGACAGCGACAGGAAAACTGTTTTTT.

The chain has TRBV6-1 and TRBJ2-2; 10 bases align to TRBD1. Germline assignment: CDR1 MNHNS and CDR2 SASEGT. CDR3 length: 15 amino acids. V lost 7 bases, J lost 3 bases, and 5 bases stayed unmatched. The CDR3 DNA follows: TGTGCCAGCAATCCGGGACAGGGGTACACCGGGGAGCTGTTTTTT. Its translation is CASNPGQGYTGELFF.

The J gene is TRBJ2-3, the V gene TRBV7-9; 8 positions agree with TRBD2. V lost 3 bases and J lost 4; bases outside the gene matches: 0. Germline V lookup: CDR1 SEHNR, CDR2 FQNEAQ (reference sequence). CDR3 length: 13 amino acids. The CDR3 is CASSFGGADTQYF. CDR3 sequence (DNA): TGTGCCAGCAGCTTCGGGGGGGCAGATACGCAGTATTTT.